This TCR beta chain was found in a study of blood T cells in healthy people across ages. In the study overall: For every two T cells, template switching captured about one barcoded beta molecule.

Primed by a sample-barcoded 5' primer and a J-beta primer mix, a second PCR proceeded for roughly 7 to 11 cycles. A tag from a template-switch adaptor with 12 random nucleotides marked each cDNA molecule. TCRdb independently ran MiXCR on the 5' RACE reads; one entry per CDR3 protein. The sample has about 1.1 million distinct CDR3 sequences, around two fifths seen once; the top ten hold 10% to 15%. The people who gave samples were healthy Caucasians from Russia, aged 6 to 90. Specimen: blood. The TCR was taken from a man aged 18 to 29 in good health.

Here the CDR3 reads CASGPQGYSGANVLTF. The CDR3 DNA sequence: TGTGCCAGCGGCCCACAGGGATACTCTGGGGCCAACGTCCTGACTTTC. The V gene is TRBV6-2 or TRBV6-3, the J gene TRBJ2-6, with D possibly matching TRBD1 (6 bases). Germline V gene lookup returns CDR1 MNHEY and CDR2 SVGEGT. The CDR3 is 16 residues long. The ends were cut back, 8 bases at V and 0 bases at J, with 14 bases in the middle.